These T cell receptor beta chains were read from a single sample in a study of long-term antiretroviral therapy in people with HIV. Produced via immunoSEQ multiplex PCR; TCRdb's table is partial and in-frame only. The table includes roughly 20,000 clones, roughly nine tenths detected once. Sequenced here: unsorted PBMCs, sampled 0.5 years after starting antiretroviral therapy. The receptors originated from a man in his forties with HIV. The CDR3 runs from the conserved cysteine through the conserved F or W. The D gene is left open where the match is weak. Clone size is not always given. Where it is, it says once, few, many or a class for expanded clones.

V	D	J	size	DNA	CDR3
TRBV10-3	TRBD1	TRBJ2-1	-	TGTGCCATCAGGGAACGGACAGGCAATGAGCAGTTCTTC	CAIRERTGNEQFF
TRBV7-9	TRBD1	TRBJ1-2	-	TGTGCCAGCAGCTACGGACAGGCCCCTAGCTATGGCTACACCTTC	CASSYGQAPSYGYTF
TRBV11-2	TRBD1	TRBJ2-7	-	TGTGCCAGCAGAGTTGCGGGACAGGGTAGCTACGAGCAGTACTTC	CASRVAGQGSYEQYF
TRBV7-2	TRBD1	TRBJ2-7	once	TGTGCCAGCAGCCTCGGGACAGGGGGTAGCTACGAGCAGTACTTC	CASSLGTGGSYEQYF
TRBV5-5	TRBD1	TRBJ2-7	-	TGTGCCAGCAGCTGGGACAGGTACTACGAGCAGTACTTC	CASSWDRYYEQYF
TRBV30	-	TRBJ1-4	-	TGTGCCTGCAGGGCGTCCGGTGAAAAACTGTTTTTT	CACRASGEKLFF
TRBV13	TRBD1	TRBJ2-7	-	TGTGCCAGCAGGCTACAGGGGGCGGGTTCCTACGAGCAGTACTTC	CASRLQGAGSYEQYF
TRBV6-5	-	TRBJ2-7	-	TGTGCCAGCAGTTTCGGGACCTACGAGCAGTACTTC	CASSFGTYEQYF
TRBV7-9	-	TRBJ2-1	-	TGTGCCAGCACCACGGAGGGAAATGAGCAGTTCTTC	CASTTEGNEQFF
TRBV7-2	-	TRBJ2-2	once	TGTGCCAGCAGCCCGCGACAGGCGAAAAACACCGGGGAGCTGTTTTTT	CASSPRQAKNTGELFF
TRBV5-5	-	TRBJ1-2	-	TGTGCCAGCAGCTTGGAGGCAGGGCCAAACTATGGCTACACCTTC	CASSLEAGPNYGYTF
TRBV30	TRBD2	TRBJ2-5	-	TGTGCCTGGAGTAGAGCGGGAGGGGCAGGGACCCAGTACTTC	CAWSRAGGAGTQYF
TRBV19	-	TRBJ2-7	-	TGTGCCAGTAGACGGACAGCCATCTCCTACGAGCAGTACTTC	CASRRTAISYEQYF
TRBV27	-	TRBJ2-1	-	TGTGCCAGCAGTTTAGGGCCGGGCGATGAGCAGTTCTTC	CASSLGPGDEQFF
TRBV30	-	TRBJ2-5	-	TGTGCCTGGAGTACCAAACAAGAGACCCAGTACTTC	CAWSTKQETQYF
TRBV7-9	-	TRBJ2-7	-	TGTGCCAGCAGCCGGGGCCAAGGGAACTACTACGAGCAGTACTTC	CASSRGQGNYYEQYF
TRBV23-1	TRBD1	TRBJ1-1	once	TGCGCCAGCAAACCACTCCCGGGACAGGGGTCTGAAGCTTTCTTT	CASKPLPGQGSEAFF
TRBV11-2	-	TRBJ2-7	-	TGTGCCAGCACGACTCTCAGCGGTCCCTACGAGCAGTACTTC	CASTTLSGPYEQYF
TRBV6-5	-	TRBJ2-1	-	TGTGCCAGCAGTACTACCGGCTACAATGAGCAGTTCTTC	CASSTTGYNEQFF
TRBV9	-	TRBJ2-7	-	TGTGCCAGCAGCGAGGGGGGAACGTCGGGGCAGTACTTC	CASSEGGTSGQYF
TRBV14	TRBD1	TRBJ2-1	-	TGTGCCAGCAGCTGGACAGGCACCCCCTACAATGAGCAGTTCTTC	CASSWTGTPYNEQFF
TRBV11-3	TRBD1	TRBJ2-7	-	TGTGCCAGCAGTCCTACGTGGCAGGGGGTACACGAGCAGTACTTC	CASSPTWQGVHEQYF
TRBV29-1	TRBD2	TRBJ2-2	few	TGCAGCGTTGTGATCAGCGGGAGTGGCAGGGAGCTGTTTTTT	CSVVISGSGRELFF
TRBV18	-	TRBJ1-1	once	TGTGCCAGCTCACTACAGGGGAACACTGAAGCTTTCTTT	CASSLQGNTEAFF
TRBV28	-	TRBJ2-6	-	TGTGCCAGCAAAACCGGGGCCAACGTCCTGACTTTC	CASKTGANVLTF
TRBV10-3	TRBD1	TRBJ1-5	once	TGTGCCATTTCAGGGGGAAGCAATCAGCCCCAGCATTTT	CAISGGSNQPQHF
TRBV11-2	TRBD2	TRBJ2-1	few	TGTGCCAGCAGCCCCACGACTAGCGGCGAGCAGTTCTTC	CASSPTTSGEQFF
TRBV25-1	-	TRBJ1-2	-	TGTGCCAGCAGTGACCGGCGCATCCTAGGCCTCTATGGCTACACCTTC	CASSDRRILGLYGYTF
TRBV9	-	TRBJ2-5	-	TGTGCCAGCAGCAGTTACGGGGCCCAAGAGACCCAGTACTTC	CASSSYGAQETQYF
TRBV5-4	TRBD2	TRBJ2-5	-	TGTGCCAGCAGCCCAGGACTAGCGGGGGATCAGTACTTC	CASSPGLAGDQYF
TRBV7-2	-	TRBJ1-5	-	TGTGCCAGCAGCTCCCCTGGGGTGTCGGGGCAGCCCCAGCATTTT	CASSSPGVSGQPQHF
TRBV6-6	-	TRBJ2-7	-	TGTGCCAGCAGTTTGACACAGCAATCCTACGAGCAGTACTTC	CASSLTQQSYEQYF
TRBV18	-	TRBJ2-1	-	TGTGCCAGCTCACCGGAGGGGCCCGGGTGGGGTGAGCAGTTCTTC	CASSPEGPGWGEQFF
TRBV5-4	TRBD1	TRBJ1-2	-	TGTGCCAGCGACAGGGACGGGAACTATGGCTACACCTTC	CASDRDGNYGYTF
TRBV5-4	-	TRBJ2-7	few	TGTGCCAGCAGCTATCGGACAGATTCCTACGAGCAGTACTTC	CASSYRTDSYEQYF
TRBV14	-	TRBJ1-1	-	TGTGCCAGCAGCCAAGAGCGTAGGAGGGACAACACTGAAGCTTTCTTT	CASSQERRRDNTEAFF
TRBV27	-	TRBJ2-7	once	TGTGCCAGCAGTTACGCAGGTTCCTACGAGCAGTACTTC	CASSYAGSYEQYF
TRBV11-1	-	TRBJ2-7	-	TGTGCCAGCAGCTTAGCGCCTGGGAGCTCCTACGAGCAGTACTTC	CASSLAPGSSYEQYF
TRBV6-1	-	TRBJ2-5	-	TGTGCCAGCATGTTGGGCCGGGAGACCCAGTACTTC	CASMLGRETQYF
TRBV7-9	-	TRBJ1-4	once	TGTGCCAGCAGCTTCGGGACGACAACTAATGAAAAACTGTTTTTT	CASSFGTTTNEKLFF
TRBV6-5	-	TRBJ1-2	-	TGTGCCAGCAGTTACGAGGGTACCTATGGCTACACCTTC	CASSYEGTYGYTF
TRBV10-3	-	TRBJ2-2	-	TGTGCCATCAGTGTCAGGGCCGGGGAGCTGTTTTTT	CAISVRAGELFF
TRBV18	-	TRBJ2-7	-	TGTGCCAGCTCTTACCAGGAATACGAGCAGTACTTC	CASSYQEYEQYF
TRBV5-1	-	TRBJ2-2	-	TGCGCCAGCAGCTTGGGGGGGACCAGGACCGGGGAGCTGTTTTTT	CASSLGGTRTGELFF
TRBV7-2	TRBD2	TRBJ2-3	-	TGTGCCAGCAGCCGGGACTACCTCACAGATACGCAGTATTTT	CASSRDYLTDTQYF
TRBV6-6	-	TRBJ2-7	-	TGTGCCAGCAGTTACTCGGCAGAGCCGTACGAGCAGTACTTC	CASSYSAEPYEQYF
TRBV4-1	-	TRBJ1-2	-	TGCGCCAGCAGCCAAGAGGGAGGGAACTATGGCTACACCTTC	CASSQEGGNYGYTF
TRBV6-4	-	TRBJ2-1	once	TGTGCCAGTCCCCGGACATACAATGAGCAGTTCTTC	CASPRTYNEQFF
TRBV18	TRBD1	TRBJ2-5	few	TGTGCCAGCTCACTCCGGGACAGGGGGAGAGAGACCCAGTACTTC	CASSLRDRGRETQYF
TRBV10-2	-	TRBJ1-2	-	TGCGCCAGCAGTGAGCGGGGGTCCGGGTATGGCTACACCTTC	CASSERGSGYGYTF
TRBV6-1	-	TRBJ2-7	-	TGTGCCAGCAGTGACTCTTACGACGAGCAGTACTTC	CASSDSYDEQYF
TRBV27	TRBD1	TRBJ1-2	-	TGTGCCAGCAGTTTATCGACAGGGGGTACCTATGGCTACACCTTC	CASSLSTGGTYGYTF
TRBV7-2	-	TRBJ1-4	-	TGTGCCAGCAGCTTAAACGGATATAATGAAAAACTGTTTTTT	CASSLNGYNEKLFF
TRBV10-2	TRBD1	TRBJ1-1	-	TGCGCCAGCAGGGGACAGGGCTACACTGAAGCTTTCTTT	CASRGQGYTEAFF
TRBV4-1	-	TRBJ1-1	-	TGCGCCAGCAGCCAAGTTACTTCGGGGGCCGTCTGGGCTTTCTTT	CASSQVTSGAVWAFF
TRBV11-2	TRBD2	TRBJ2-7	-	TGTGCCAGCAGCTTAGGGACTAGCGTTGACGAGCAGTACTTC	CASSLGTSVDEQYF
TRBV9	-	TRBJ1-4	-	TGTGCCAGCAGCGAACAGGGTACTAATGAAAAACTGTTTTTT	CASSEQGTNEKLFF
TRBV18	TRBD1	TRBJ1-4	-	TGTGCCAGCTCACCACCAGGGACAGGGGGCGAAAAACTGTTTTTT	CASSPPGTGGEKLFF
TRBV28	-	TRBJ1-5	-	TGTGCCAACGGCCCCAATGATCAGCCCCAGCATTTT	CANGPNDQPQHF